Shown below are 8 T cell receptor beta chains from a single sample sequenced in a study of early T cells in non-severe SARS-CoV-2 infection (TCRdb year 2021). The library was produced with 5' RACE. Sequenced using a NextSeq 500. TCRdb reprocessed the public reads (quality trimming at Q25 with fastp, clone calling with MiXCR) and kept in-frame beta chains. One record per CDR3 amino acid sequence lists the most common genes and DNA. In this sample the table shows about 71,000 distinct CDR3 sequences, 9.5% to 15% of which occur a single time. Of the sample, approximately 2.6% is held by the ten largest clones. Sequencing was performed on whole blood, taken at baseline. The receptors come from an adult who was a healthcare worker with PCR-confirmed SARS-CoV-2 infection or an uninfected control (not recorded which).

The V call is TRBV5-1, the J call TRBJ2-2; D might be TRBD2 (5 bases). Looked up from germline, CDR1 is SGHRS and CDR2 is YFSETQ. The V and J ends lost 7 bases and 0 bases respectively, with 22 bases between them. CDR3 size: 18 residues. The CDR3 DNA reads TGCGCCAGCCGGGCGGGTCTCTTACCTAAATCGAACACCGGGGAGCTGTTTTTT. Residues: CASRAGLLPKSNTGELFF.

The DNA of the CDR3 is TGTGCCAGCAGCCAAGTCGCTGGGGTAGATACGCAGTATTTT. It is translated as CASSQVAGVDTQYF. This chain connects TRBV3-1 to TRBJ2-3; D unclear. The V end lost 1 base, the J end lost 5 bases, and 10 bases lay between the germline ends. Germline CDR1 reads LGHDT; CDR2 reads YNNKEL (reference sequence). The CDR3 runs to 14 residues.

There are many counts of this clonotype. The V gene is TRBV3-1, the J gene TRBJ2-1; D gene ambiguous. The CDR3 length is 11 residues. Germline assignment: CDR1 LGHDT and CDR2 YNNKEL (reference sequence). V was pared by 4 bases and J by 8 bases, with 6 bases between. The DNA for the CDR3 is TGTGCCAGCAGCCGCATCTATGAGCAGTTCTTC. It encodes CASSRIYEQFF.

This clonotype was seen repeatedly, ten times or more. The rearrangement uses TRBV7-9 and TRBJ2-5; D is tentatively TRBD1 or TRBD2 (5 bases each). The CDR3 is 13 residues long. Germline lookup yields CDR1 SEHNR and CDR2 FQNEAQ (reference sequence). V dropped 1 base and J dropped 3 bases, with 6 bases sitting between them. The CDR3 bases are TGTGCCAGCAGCTTAGGGGGGAAAGAGACCCAGTACTTC. It is translated as CASSLGGKETQYF. The full variable domain, rest sourced from reference TRBV7-9 and TRBJ2-5, is DTGVSQNPRHKITKRGQNVTFRCDPISEHNRLYWYRQTLGQGPEFLTYFQNEAQLEKSRLLSDRFSAERPKGSFSTLEIQRTEQGDSAMYLCASSLGGKETQYFGPGTRLLVL.

For this clonotype: At one end the junction does not follow the germline gene, possibly because of a read error. The chain is built from TRBV18 and TRBJ2-6; D possibly corresponds to TRBD1 (5 bases). This CDR3 is 13 amino acids long. Germline lookup yields CDR1 KGHSH and CDR2 LQKENI. The CDR3 here is CASRLSGANVLIF. The DNA for the CDR3 is TGTGCCAGTCGCCTCTCTGGGGCCAACGTCCTGATTTTC.

This CDR3 is CASFPGGSRNQPQHF. The CDR3 DNA follows: TGTGCCAGCTTCCCCGGGGGCTCCCGGAATCAGCCCCAGCATTTT. The chain couples TRBV19 to TRBJ1-5, with D maybe TRBD1 (6 bases). Trimming took 9 bases from V and 4 from J, leaving 19 bases between them. The CDR3 runs 15 residues. Germline CDR1 is LNHDA and CDR2 is SQIVND (reference sequence). The full variable domain, rest sourced from reference TRBV19 and TRBJ1-5, is DGGITQSPKYLFRKEGQNVTLSCEQNLNHDAMYWYRQDPGQGLRLIYYSQIVNDFQKGDIAEGYSVSREKKESFPLTVTSAQKNPTAFYLCASFPGGSRNQPQHFGDGTRLSIL.

This clonotype was observed a handful of times. The chain recombines TRBV20-1 with TRBJ1-6; 9 bases are shared with TRBD1. This CDR3 contains 14 residues. With 6 bases clipped from V and 7 bases from J, the junction kept 7 bases outside the gene matches. Looked up from germline, CDR1 is DFQATT and CDR2 is SNEGSKA (reference sequence). CDR3 sequence reads: CSARTGARNSPLHF. The CDR3 nucleotides are TGCAGTGCCCGGACAGGGGCCCGAAATTCACCCCTCCACTTT.

This clonotype showed up just a few times. V and J are TRBV6-5 and TRBJ1-2; D gene uncertain. V was cut by 8 bases and J by 5 bases, with 12 bases left in between. This CDR3 is built from 12 residues. The germline V gene encodes CDR1 MNHEY and CDR2 SVGAGI. For the CDR3, the DNA is TGTGCCAGCCGAGGGCTGCAGTATGGCTACACCTTC. Its protein product is CASRGLQYGYTF.